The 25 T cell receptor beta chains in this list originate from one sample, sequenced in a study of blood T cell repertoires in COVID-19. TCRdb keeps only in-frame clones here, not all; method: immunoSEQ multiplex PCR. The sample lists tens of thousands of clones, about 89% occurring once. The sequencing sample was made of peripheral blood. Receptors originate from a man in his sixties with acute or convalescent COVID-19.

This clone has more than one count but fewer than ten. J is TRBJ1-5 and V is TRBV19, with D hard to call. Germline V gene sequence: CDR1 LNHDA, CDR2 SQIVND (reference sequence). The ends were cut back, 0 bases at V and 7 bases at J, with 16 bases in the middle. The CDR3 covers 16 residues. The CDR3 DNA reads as TGTGCCAGTAGTATAGACGCGGGTCGTTCCCACCAGCCCCAGCATTTT. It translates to CASSIDAGRSHQPQHF.

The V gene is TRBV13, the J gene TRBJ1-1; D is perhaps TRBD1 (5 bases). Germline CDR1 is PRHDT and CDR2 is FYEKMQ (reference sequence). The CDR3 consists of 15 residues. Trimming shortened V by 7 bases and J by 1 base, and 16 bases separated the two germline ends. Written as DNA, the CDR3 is TGTGCCAGCACCCCGGGTCGGGGGAGGAACACTGAAGCTTTCTTT. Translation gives CASTPGRGRNTEAFF. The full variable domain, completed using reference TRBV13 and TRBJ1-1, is AAGVIQSPRHLIKEKRETATLKCYPIPRHDTVYWYQQGPGQDPQFLISFYEKMQSDKGSIPDRFSAQQFSDYHSELNMSSLELGDSALYFCASTPGRGRNTEAFFGQGTRLTVV.

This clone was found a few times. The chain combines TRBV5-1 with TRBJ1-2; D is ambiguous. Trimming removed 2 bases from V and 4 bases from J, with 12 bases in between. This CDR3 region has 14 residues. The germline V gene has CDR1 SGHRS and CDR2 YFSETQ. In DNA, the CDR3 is TGCGCCAGCAGCTTTCCCGCAGATGGCTATGGCTACACCTTC. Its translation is CASSFPADGYGYTF.

For the CDR3, the DNA is TGTGCCAGCAGTCACAGGGAAAACTATGGCTACACCTTC. It translates to CASSHRENYGYTF. The chain joins TRBV2 to TRBJ1-2; perhaps TRBD1 as D (6 bases). V shed 5 bases and J shed 2 bases, with 9 bases lying between them. There are 13 residues in the CDR3. Looked up from germline, CDR1 is SNHLY and CDR2 is FYNNEI.

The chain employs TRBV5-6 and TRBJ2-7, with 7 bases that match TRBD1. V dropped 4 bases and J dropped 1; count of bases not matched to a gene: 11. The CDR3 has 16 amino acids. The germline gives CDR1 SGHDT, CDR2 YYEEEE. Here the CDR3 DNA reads TGTGCCAGCAGCAGGGGGCCACAGGGCGCTTCCTACGAGCAGTACTTC. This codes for CASSRGPQGASYEQYF.

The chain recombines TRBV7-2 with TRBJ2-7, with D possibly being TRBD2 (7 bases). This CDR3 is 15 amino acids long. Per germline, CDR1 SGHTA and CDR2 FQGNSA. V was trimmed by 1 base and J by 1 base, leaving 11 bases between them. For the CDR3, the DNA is TGTGCCAGCAGCTTAGGAGGGGGAGGGTCCTACGAGCAGTACTTC. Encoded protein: CASSLGGGGSYEQYF. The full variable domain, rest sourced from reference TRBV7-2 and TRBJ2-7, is GAGVSQSPSNKVTEKGKDVELRCDPISGHTALYWYRQSLGQGLEFLIYFQGNSAPDKSGLPSDRFSAERTGGSVSTLTIQRTQQEDSAVYLCASSLGGGGSYEQYFGPGTRLTVT.

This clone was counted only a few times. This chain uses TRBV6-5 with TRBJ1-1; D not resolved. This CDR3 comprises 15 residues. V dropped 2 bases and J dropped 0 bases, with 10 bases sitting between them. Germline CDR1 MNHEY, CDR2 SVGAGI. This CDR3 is CASSYNRQLNTEAFF. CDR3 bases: TGTGCCAGCAGTTACAACAGACAACTGAACACTGAAGCTTTCTTT.

In DNA, the CDR3 is TGTGCCAGCAGCTATATAAACAGGGAAATAGTCACCATATATTTT. Protein: CASSYINREIVTIYF. The chain is built from TRBV5-6 and TRBJ1-3, with D possibly matching TRBD1 (6 bases). Trimming left V 3 bases short and J 9 bases short, with 19 bases between. The germline gives CDR1 SGHDT, CDR2 YYEEEE. This CDR3 comprises 15 residues.

The CDR3 coding sequence is TGTGCCAGCAGTTACTCGGGACTAGCGGGGGGTCGGGACTACGAGCAGTACTTC. Translation gives CASSYSGLAGGRDYEQYF. This chain joins TRBV6-2 or TRBV6-3 and TRBJ2-7; 15 nucleotides align to TRBD2. The junction had 6 bases not matched to a gene; V was cut back by 0 bases and J by 3 bases. This CDR3 is built from 18 residues. CDR1 and CDR2 from the germline V gene are MNHEY and SVGEGT.

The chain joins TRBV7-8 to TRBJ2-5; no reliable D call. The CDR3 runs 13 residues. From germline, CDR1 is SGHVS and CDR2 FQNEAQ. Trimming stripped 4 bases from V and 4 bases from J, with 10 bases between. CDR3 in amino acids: CASSSSPTETQYF. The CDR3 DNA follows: TGTGCCAGCAGCTCTAGTCCCACAGAGACCCAGTACTTC.

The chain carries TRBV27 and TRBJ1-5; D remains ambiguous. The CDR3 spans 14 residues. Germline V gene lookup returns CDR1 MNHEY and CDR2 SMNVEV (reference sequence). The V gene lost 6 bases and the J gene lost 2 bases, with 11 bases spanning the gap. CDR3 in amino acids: CASRGRDGNQPQHF. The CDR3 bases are TGTGCCAGCAGAGGGAGAGACGGCAATCAGCCCCAGCATTTT.

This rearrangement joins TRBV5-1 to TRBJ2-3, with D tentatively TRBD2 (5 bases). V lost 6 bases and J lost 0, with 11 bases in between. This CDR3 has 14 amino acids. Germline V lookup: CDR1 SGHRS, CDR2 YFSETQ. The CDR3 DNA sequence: TGCGCCAGCAATCCGGGGATCAGCACAGATACGCAGTATTTT. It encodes CASNPGISTDTQYF. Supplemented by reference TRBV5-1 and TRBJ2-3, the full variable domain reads KAGVTQTPRYLIKTRGQQVTLSCSPISGHRSVSWYQQTPGQGLQFLFEYFSETQRNKGNFPGRFSGRQFSNSRSEMNVSTLELGDSALYLCASNPGISTDTQYFGPGTRLTVL.

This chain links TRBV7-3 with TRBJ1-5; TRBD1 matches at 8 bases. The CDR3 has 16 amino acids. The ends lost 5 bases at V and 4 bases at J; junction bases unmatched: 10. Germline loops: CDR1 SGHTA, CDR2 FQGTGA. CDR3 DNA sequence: TGTGCCAGCAGCCCGAACGGACAGGGACTGAATCAGCCCCAGCATTTT. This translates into CASSPNGQGLNQPQHF.

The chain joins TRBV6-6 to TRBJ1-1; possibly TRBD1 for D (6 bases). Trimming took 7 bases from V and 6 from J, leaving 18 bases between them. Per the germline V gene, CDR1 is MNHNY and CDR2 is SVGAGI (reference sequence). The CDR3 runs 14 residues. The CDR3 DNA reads TGTGCCAGCACCCCGAGGCAGGGGATTCCTGAAGCTTTCTTT. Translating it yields CASTPRQGIPEAFF.

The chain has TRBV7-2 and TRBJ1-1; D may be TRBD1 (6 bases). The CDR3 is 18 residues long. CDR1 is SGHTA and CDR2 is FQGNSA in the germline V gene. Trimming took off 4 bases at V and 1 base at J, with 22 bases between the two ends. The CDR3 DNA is TGTGCCAGCAGCTCTTACAGGGAGTATAAAAATAGGAACACTGAAGCTTTCTTT. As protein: CASSSYREYKNRNTEAFF.

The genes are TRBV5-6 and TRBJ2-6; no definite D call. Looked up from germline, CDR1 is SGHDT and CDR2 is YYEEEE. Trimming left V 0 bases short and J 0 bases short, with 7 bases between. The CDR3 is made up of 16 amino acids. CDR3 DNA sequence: TGTGCCAGCAGCTTGGGCACAGACTCTGGGGCCAACGTCCTGACTTTC. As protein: CASSLGTDSGANVLTF. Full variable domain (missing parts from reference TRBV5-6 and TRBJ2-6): DAGVTQSPTHLIKTRGQQVTLRCSPKSGHDTVSWYQQALGQGPQFIFQYYEEEERQRGNFPDRFSGHQFPNYSSELNVNALLLGDSALYLCASSLGTDSGANVLTFGAGSRLTVL.

The CDR3 DNA reads as TGTGCCAGCAAGGGGAGCAGGGGAACTAATGAAAAACTGTTTTTT. Amino acids: CASKGSRGTNEKLFF. The rearrangement links TRBV27 to TRBJ1-4, with D perhaps TRBD1 (6 bases). This CDR3 is built from 15 residues. Germline V CDR1 and CDR2: MNHEY, SMNVEV (reference sequence). Between the trimmed V and J ends, which lost 7 bases and 1 base, there was a span of 13 bases.

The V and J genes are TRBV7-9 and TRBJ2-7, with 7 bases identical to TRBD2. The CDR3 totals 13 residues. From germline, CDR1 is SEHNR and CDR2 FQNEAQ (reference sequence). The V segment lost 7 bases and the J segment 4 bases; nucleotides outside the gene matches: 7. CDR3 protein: CASTVVGGYEQYF. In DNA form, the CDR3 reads TGTGCCAGCACCGTGGTGGGGGGGTACGAGCAGTACTTC.

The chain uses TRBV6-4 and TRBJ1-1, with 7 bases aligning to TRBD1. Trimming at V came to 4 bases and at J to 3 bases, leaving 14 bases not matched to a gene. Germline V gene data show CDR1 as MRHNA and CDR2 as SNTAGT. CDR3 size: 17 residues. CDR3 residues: CASSVDRQVIKHTEAFF. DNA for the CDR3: TGTGCCAGCAGTGTGGACAGGCAGGTCATTAAACACACTGAAGCTTTCTTT.

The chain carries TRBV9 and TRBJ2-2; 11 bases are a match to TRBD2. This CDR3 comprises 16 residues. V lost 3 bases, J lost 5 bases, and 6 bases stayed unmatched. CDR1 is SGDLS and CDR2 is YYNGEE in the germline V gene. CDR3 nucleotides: TGTGCCAGCAGCGAACCCCTAGCGGGGGGTACCGGGGAGCTGTTTTTT. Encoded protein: CASSEPLAGGTGELFF.

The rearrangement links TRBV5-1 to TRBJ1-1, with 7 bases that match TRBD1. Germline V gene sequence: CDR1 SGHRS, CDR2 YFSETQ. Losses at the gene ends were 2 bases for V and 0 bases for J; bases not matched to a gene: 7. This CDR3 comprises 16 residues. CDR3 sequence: CASSFRGIYMNTEAFF. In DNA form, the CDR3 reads TGCGCCAGCAGCTTCAGGGGGATCTACATGAACACTGAAGCTTTCTTT.

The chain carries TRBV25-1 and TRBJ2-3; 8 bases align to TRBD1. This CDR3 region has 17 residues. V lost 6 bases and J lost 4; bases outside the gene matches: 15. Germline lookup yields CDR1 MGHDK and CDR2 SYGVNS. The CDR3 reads CASSLPLGGQDADTQYF. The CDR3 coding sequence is TGTGCCAGCAGCCTACCCTTGGGGGGACAGGACGCAGATACGCAGTATTTT.

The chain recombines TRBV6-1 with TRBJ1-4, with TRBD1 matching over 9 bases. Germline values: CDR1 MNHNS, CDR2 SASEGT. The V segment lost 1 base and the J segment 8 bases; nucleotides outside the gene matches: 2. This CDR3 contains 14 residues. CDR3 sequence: CASSEGTGVEKLFF. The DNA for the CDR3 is TGTGCCAGCAGTGAAGGGACAGGGGTCGAAAAACTGTTTTTT.

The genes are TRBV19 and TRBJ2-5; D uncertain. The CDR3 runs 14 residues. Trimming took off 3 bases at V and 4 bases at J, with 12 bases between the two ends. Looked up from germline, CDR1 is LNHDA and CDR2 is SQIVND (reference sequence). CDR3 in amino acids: CASSIRSLRETQYF. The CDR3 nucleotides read TGTGCCAGTAGTATTAGGAGTCTCCGAGAGACCCAGTACTTC.

As DNA, the CDR3 is TGTGCCAGCAGCCCCCGACAGTTGGCCCCTTACTCTGGGGCCAACGTCCTGACTTTC. Protein product: CASSPRQLAPYSGANVLTF. This rearrangement joins TRBV14 to TRBJ2-6; a weak D match, TRBD1 (5 bases). V shed 4 bases and J shed 0 bases, with 19 bases lying between them. The CDR3 loop spans 19 amino acids. Per germline, CDR1 SGHDN and CDR2 FVKESK.